These 13 T cell receptor beta chains were all obtained from the same sample, sequenced in a study of T cells in Graves' hyperthyroidism and ophthalmopathy. TCR beta CDR3 regions were amplified from RNA. An initial round of RT-PCR targeting the TCR CDR3 relied on the HTBI primer set. TCRdb recomputed calls from the multiplex PCR reads with MiXCR, one row per CDR3 protein. The sample carries just under 750,000 distinct CDR3 sequences, 35% recorded once. Sequenced material: blood. The receptors stem from a woman aged 35 to 49 with Graves' hyperthyroidism.

The chain employs TRBV9 and TRBJ2-5, with 7 bases lining up with TRBD1. The CDR3 has 16 amino acids. The ends lost 4 bases at V and 5 bases at J; junction bases unmatched: 14. CDR1 SGDLS and CDR2 YYNGEE come from the germline V gene. The CDR3 nucleotides are TGTGCCAGCAGCCAAGATCCGAGACAGGGTCCCGAGACCCAGTACTTC. It specifies CASSQDPRQGPETQYF.

The V call is TRBV20-1, the J call TRBJ1-4; D possibly corresponds to TRBD1 (5 bases). The CDR3 is made up of 14 amino acids. The germline V and J ends were trimmed by 0 bases and 8 bases, with 13 bases remaining between them. Germline V gene sequence: CDR1 DFQATT, CDR2 SNEGSKA (reference sequence). The CDR3 reads CSARDSGGWEKLFF. The DNA for the CDR3 is TGCAGTGCTAGAGATTCCGGGGGTTGGGAAAAACTGTTTTTT.

The rearrangement uses TRBV7-6 and TRBJ2-2; D may be TRBD1 (6 bases). The ends were cut back, 2 bases at V and 7 bases at J, with 11 bases in the middle. The CDR3 spans 14 residues. From germline, CDR1 is SGHVS and CDR2 FNYEAQ. The CDR3 DNA is TGTGCCAGCAGCTTAAAAGGGGGACACGGGGAGCTGTTTTTT. Translation: CASSLKGGHGELFF.

V gene TRBV10-3 combines with J gene TRBJ1-1, with 8 bases lining up with TRBD1. Germline values: CDR1 ENHRY, CDR2 SYGVKD. CDR3 length: 13 amino acids. J was trimmed by 7 bases and V by 4 bases; bases with no gene match: 5. In nucleotides, the CDR3 is TGTGCCATCAGTGGGACAGGGTCCTATGAAGCTTTCTTT. It encodes CAISGTGSYEAFF.

This sequence joins TRBV7-2 and TRBJ2-7; D uncertain. CDR3 size: 13 residues. CDR1 and CDR2 (germline): SGHTA, FQGNSA. The ends were cut back, 4 bases at V and 3 bases at J, with 10 bases in the middle. The chain's CDR3 is CASSYRHNYEQYF. The CDR3 bases are TGTGCCAGCAGCTATAGACACAACTACGAGCAGTACTTC.

This clonotype came up a few times. V and J are TRBV20-1 and TRBJ1-1; D call uncertain. Looked up from germline, CDR1 is DFQATT and CDR2 is SNEGSKA (reference sequence). V shed 8 bases and J shed 0 bases, with 13 bases lying between them. The CDR3 is 13 amino acids. CDR3 DNA: TGCAGTCTCAGATTTGGATTGAACACTGAAGCTTTCTTT. It translates to CSLRFGLNTEAFF.

In its sample, this clonotype was seen many times. The chain carries TRBV12-3 or TRBV12-4 and TRBJ1-6; D gene uncertain. With 6 bases removed from V and 9 bases from J, the gap between germline ends came to 12 bases. The CDR3 sequence is 13 residues long. Written as DNA, the CDR3 is TGTGCCAGCAGCTCAACGACTAGTTCACCCCTCCACTTT. Encoded protein: CASSSTTSSPLHF.

This clonotype was detected only a few times. This chain uses TRBV2 with TRBJ2-7; a possible D gene is TRBD2 (5 bases). CDR1 SNHLY and CDR2 FYNNEI come from the germline V gene. With 6 bases removed from V and 7 bases from J, the gap between germline ends came to 16 bases. The CDR3 loop spans 13 amino acids. CDR3 bases: TGTGCCAGCAGCCCGGGGTGGACCGGGGAGCAGTACTTC. This translates into CASSPGWTGEQYF.

This clonotype turned up a few times. The chain uses TRBV6-2 or TRBV6-3 and TRBJ1-5; a possible D gene is TRBD1 (6 bases). Germline assignment: CDR1 MNHEY and CDR2 SVGEGT. Trimming cost V 4 bases and J 0 bases, with 13 bases left between them. The CDR3 loop spans 16 amino acids. CDR3 bases: TGTGCCAGCAGTTTCCGAGGACAGAATAGCAATCAGCCCCAGCATTTT. Translating gives CASSFRGQNSNQPQHF.

The chain joins TRBV5-1 to TRBJ2-7; D is unresolved. This CDR3 has 15 amino acids. V was trimmed by 0 bases and J by 7 bases, leaving 17 bases between them. Germline V gene data show CDR1 as SGHRS and CDR2 as YFSETQ. This CDR3 reads CASSLGGFGLSEQYF. The CDR3 region has the DNA TGCGCCAGCAGCTTGGGGGGATTCGGTTTGAGTGAGCAGTACTTC.

There are a few counts of this clonotype. The chain joins TRBV6-2 or TRBV6-3 to TRBJ2-5, with unresolved D. The germline V and J ends were trimmed by 2 bases and 1 base, with 5 bases remaining between them. The CDR3 consists of 13 residues. Germline V lookup: CDR1 MNHEY, CDR2 SVGEGT. In nucleotides, the CDR3 is TGTGCCAGCAGTTACGTCCCCCAAGAGACCCAGTACTTC. Translated: CASSYVPQETQYF.

With regard to this clonotype: One end of the junction varies from germline; a read error may be responsible. The chain joins TRBV7-2 to TRBJ1-4; no clear D gene. The germline V gene has CDR1 SGHTA and CDR2 FQGNSA. This CDR3 region has 16 residues. The CDR3: CASSQSGEVGYEKLFF. The CDR3 nucleotides are TGCGCCAGCAGCCAATCCGGGGAGGTTGGATATGAAAAACTGTTTTTT. Full variable domain (outside the CDR3, taken from reference TRBV7-2 and TRBJ1-4): GAGVSQSPSNKVTEKGKDVELRCDPISGHTALYWYRQSLGQGLEFLIYFQGNSAPDKSGLPSDRFSAERTGGSVSTLTIQRTQQEDSAVYLCASSQSGEVGYEKLFFGSGTQLSVL.

This clonotype was recorded many times. The chain carries TRBV19 and TRBJ1-1; 9 nucleotides match TRBD1. CDR1 and CDR2 (germline): LNHDA, SQIVND (reference sequence). J gave up 5 bases and V 6 bases, and 1 base lay outside the gene matches. CDR3 length equals 12 residues. CDR3 DNA sequence: TGTGCCAGTAGGGACAGGGGAACTGAAGCTTTCTTT. This encodes CASRDRGTEAFF.